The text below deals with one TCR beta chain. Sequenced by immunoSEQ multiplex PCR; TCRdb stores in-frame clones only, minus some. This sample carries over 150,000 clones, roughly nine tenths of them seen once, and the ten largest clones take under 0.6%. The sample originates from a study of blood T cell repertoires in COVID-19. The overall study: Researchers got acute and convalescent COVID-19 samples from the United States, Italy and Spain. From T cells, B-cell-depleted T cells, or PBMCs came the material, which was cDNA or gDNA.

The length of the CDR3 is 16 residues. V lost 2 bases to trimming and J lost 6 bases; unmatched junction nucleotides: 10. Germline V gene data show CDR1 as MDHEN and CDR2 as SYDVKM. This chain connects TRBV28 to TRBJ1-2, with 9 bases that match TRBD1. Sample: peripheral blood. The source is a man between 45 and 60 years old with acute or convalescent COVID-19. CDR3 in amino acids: CASSLDPGQGTDGYTF. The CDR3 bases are TGTGCCAGCAGTTTAGACCCTGGACAGGGGACGGATGGCTACACCTTC.